This T cell receptor beta chain originates from a study of cytomegalovirus exposure and HLA in healthy donors. Separate from the roughly 730-subject first cohort, the roughly 120-subject validation cohort was the one that the donors belonged to. The method was immunoSEQ multiplex PCR; TCRdb's version includes in-frame clones alone and lacks a portion of them. This table holds about 130,000 clones, approximately 91% found once. Per the germline V gene, CDR1 is KGHSH and CDR2 is LQKENI. This CDR3 contains 13 residues. Between the trimmed V and J ends, which lost 2 bases and 5 bases, there was a span of 7 bases.

The rearrangement links TRBV18 to TRBJ2-1; unclear D gene. The source is a woman between 18 and 29 years old in good health and CMV-seronegative. Sequences were obtained from PBMCs. The CDR3: CASSPVRNNEQFF. The CDR3 DNA sequence: TGTGCCAGCTCACCAGTTAGAAACAATGAGCAGTTCTTC.